A selection of T cell receptor beta chains follows, all from one sample in a study of cytomegalovirus exposure and HLA in healthy donors. Here immunoSEQ multiplex PCR was the method, and the copy in TCRdb shows in-frame clones only, minus some. The data contain more than 150,000 clones, 60% to 85% of them seen just once; the ten biggest clones take up around 7%. Sequences were obtained from PBMCs. These receptors came from a woman aged 35 to 49 in good health and CMV-seropositive. Both conserved end residues are part of each CDR3. Each record gives: clone size, V gene, J gene, D gene, CDR3 protein, CDR3 DNA. A D gene is named only where the DNA matches it firmly. Expanded clones get a size class; other rows say once, few or many, or leave the size out.

>-|TRBV30|TRBJ2-7|-
CAWRGLYEQYF
TGTGCCTGGAGGGGCCTGTACGAGCAGTACTTC
>-|TRBV5-1|TRBJ1-1|-
CASSWGRGGTEAFF
TGCGCCAGCAGCTGGGGAAGGGGGGGCACTGAAGCTTTCTTT
>-|TRBV9|TRBJ2-5|-
CASSTARAVGTQYF
TGTGCCAGCAGCACAGCCAGGGCGGTTGGGACCCAGTACTTC
>-|TRBV6-1|TRBJ2-1|-
CASSDRRGNTYNEQFF
TGTGCCAGCAGTGATCGTCGGGGGAATACCTACAATGAGCAGTTCTTC
>few|TRBV9|TRBJ2-1|-
CASSILTTDNEQFF
TGTGCCAGCAGCATCCTGACTACAGACAATGAGCAGTTCTTC
>few|TRBV30|TRBJ1-5|-
CAWSLWGDGYQPQHF
TGTGCCTGGTCCCTCTGGGGGGATGGATATCAGCCCCAGCATTTT
>-|TRBV30|TRBJ1-6|-
CAWSQGSYNSPLHF
TGTGCCTGGAGCCAGGGCTCCTATAATTCACCCCTCCACTTT
>-|TRBV5-1|TRBJ2-7|TRBD1
CASRLGQNYEQYF
TGCGCCAGCAGGCTGGGACAGAACTACGAGCAGTACTTC
>-|TRBV9|TRBJ1-2|TRBD1
CASSVTGGLEYGYTF
TGTGCCAGCAGCGTCACAGGGGGATTGGAGTATGGCTACACCTTC
>-|TRBV11-3|TRBJ2-5|-
CASSLVPTGSQYF
TGTGCCAGCAGCTTAGTCCCTACAGGATCCCAGTACTTC
>-|TRBV5-6|TRBJ2-1|-
CASSLGFGDYNEQFF
TGTGCCAGCAGCTTGGGGTTCGGGGACTACAATGAGCAGTTCTTC
>few|TRBV6-1|TRBJ1-2|-
CAIGDGDLHGYTF
TGTGCCATCGGGGATGGGGATCTACATGGCTACACCTTC
>-|TRBV5-4|TRBJ2-7|TRBD1
CASSFHRGERYEQYF
TGTGCCAGCAGCTTCCACAGGGGCGAGAGATACGAGCAGTACTTC
>-|TRBV11-2|TRBJ1-6|-
CASSFRGLGSPLHF
TGTGCCAGCAGCTTCAGGGGCCTCGGTTCACCCCTCCACTTT
>-|TRBV30|TRBJ2-5|TRBD2
CAWRGGTSGAQYF
TGTGCCTGGAGAGGCGGGACTAGCGGGGCTCAGTACTTC
>-|TRBV9|TRBJ2-5|-
CASSATLKAYGETQYF
TGTGCCAGCAGCGCAACCTTAAAAGCGTACGGGGAGACCCAGTACTTC
>-|TRBV6-6|TRBJ1-2|-
CASRRRQAHYGYTF
TGTGCCAGCAGACGCCGACAAGCCCACTATGGCTACACCTTC
>-|TRBV30|TRBJ1-6|TRBD1
CAWSKGGSSYNSPLHF
TGTGCCTGGAGTAAAGGGGGCAGTTCCTATAATTCACCCCTCCACTTT
>-|TRBV4-3|TRBJ1-2|-
CASSQDLPPGRAGYGYTF
TGCGCCAGCAGCCAAGATCTTCCGCCGGGCAGGGCGGGGTATGGCTACACCTTC
>-|TRBV10-3|TRBJ1-2|-
CAISQGINYGYTF
TGTGCCATCAGTCAGGGGATTAACTATGGCTACACCTTC
>-|TRBV10-3|TRBJ1-6|TRBD1
CAIRGTGGESPLHF
TGTGCCATCAGGGGGACAGGGGGAGAGTCACCCCTCCACTTT
>-|TRBV4-2|TRBJ1-2|-
CASSQVSEAGYGYTF
TGTGCCAGCAGCCAAGTTTCAGAGGCGGGCTATGGCTACACCTTC
>-|TRBV7-9|TRBJ2-1|-
CASSLPGVDEQFF
TGTGCCAGCAGCTTACCCGGGGTCGATGAGCAGTTCTTC
>once|TRBV7-2|TRBJ2-7|TRBD1
CASSEGAGTGAYEQYF
TGTGCCAGCAGCGAAGGGGCCGGGACAGGGGCGTACGAGCAGTACTTC
>few|TRBV19|TRBJ1-5|TRBD1
CASRYWTGDTGGNQPQHF
TGTGCCAGTAGGTATTGGACAGGCGATACAGGAGGCAATCAGCCCCAGCATTTT
>few|TRBV29-1|TRBJ1-2|-
CSVGYGLEDGYTF
TGCAGCGTTGGGTACGGTTTAGAAGATGGCTACACCTTC
>-|TRBV27|TRBJ2-7|-
CASSTGKRQIYEQYF
TGTGCCAGCAGTACAGGGAAACGGCAGATCTACGAGCAGTACTTC
>-|TRBV6-6|TRBJ2-2|TRBD1
CASTKWGQGGAGELFF
TGTGCCAGCACAAAGTGGGGACAGGGGGGCGCCGGGGAGCTGTTTTTT
>-|TRBV2|TRBJ2-7|-
CASSEARDGEFITYEQYF
TGTGCCAGCAGTGAAGCGCGGGATGGAGAATTTATCACCTACGAGCAGTACTTC
>few|TRBV29-1|TRBJ1-2|TRBD1
CSVRETTGEGYTF
TGCAGCGTGCGAGAAACGACAGGGGAGGGCTACACCTTC
>-|TRBV10-3|TRBJ2-3|TRBD1
CATAAAPGQGTDTQYF
TGTGCCACCGCCGCCGCCCCGGGACAGGGCACAGATACGCAGTATTTT
>-|TRBV7-2|TRBJ2-2|TRBD2
CASSFLTSGGIMSGELFF
TGTGCCAGCAGCTTTCTCACTAGCGGGGGGATAATGAGCGGGGAGCTGTTTTTT
>-|TRBV30|TRBJ1-2|-
CAWSGLLNYGYTF
TGTGCCTGGAGTGGGCTGTTGAACTATGGCTACACCTTC